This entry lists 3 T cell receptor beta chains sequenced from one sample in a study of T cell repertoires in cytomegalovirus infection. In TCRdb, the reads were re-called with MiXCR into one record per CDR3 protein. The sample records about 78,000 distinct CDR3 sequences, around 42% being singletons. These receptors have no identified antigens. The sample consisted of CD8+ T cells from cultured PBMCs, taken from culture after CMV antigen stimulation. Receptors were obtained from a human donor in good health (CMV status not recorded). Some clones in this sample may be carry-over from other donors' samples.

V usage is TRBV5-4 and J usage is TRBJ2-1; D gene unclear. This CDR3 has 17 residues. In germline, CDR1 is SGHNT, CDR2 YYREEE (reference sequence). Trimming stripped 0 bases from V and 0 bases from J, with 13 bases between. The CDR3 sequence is CASSLGPLSASYNEQFF. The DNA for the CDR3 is TGTGCCAGCAGCTTGGGCCCCCTGAGCGCCTCCTACAATGAGCAGTTCTTC.

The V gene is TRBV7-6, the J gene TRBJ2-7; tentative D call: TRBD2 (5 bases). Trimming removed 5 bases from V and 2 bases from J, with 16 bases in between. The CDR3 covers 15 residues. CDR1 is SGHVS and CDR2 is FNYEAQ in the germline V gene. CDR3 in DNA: TGTGCCAGCAGCCAAGGCGGAGGTCTCGCCTACGAGCAGTACTTC. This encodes CASSQGGGLAYEQYF.

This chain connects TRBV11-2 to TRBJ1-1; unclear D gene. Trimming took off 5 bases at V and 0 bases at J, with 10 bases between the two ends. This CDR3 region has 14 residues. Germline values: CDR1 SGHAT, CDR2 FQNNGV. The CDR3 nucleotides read TGTGCCAGCAGCCCCCACACTATGAACACTGAAGCTTTCTTT. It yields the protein CASSPHTMNTEAFF.